This T cell receptor beta chain was profiled in a study of blood T cells in healthy people across ages. Findings and limits, study-wide: Investigators treated diversity estimates from one million T cells as underestimates.

This clonotype was recorded a few times. Its antigen is not identified. The CDR3 extends over 13 amino acids. Per the germline V gene, CDR1 is SGDLS and CDR2 is YYNGEE. The junction had 5 bases not matched to a gene; V was cut back by 4 bases and J by 4 bases. At least 6 micrograms of total RNA were extracted per sample. A second PCR of 7 to 11 cycles used a sample-barcoded 5' primer and a J-beta primer mix. All samples yielded 2.5 million or more CDR3-containing paired-end reads. TCRdb re-called the 5' RACE reads with MiXCR, one entry per CDR3 protein. The sample carries over 600,000 distinct CDR3 sequences, roughly three fifths recorded once.

V gene TRBV9 combines with J gene TRBJ2-7, with TRBD2 matching 7 bases. The clonotype comes from a man aged 35-49 years in good health. The specimen was blood. CDR3 residues: CASSRGEGYEQYF. The CDR3 DNA reads as TGTGCCAGCAGCCGAGGGGAGGGGTACGAGCAGTACTTC.